Each of the 30 T cell receptor beta chains below was sequenced from the same sample in a study of T-cell reconstitution after alpha-beta-depleted transplantation in children. Using unique molecular identifiers, the investigators prepared the TCRbeta library. Each CDR3 protein gets one entry after TCRdb re-called the PCR reads with MiXCR. The sample has 150,000 to 250,000 distinct CDR3 sequences; about 15% are singletons. Sequenced material: PBMCs from the stem cell graft donor, taken from the stem cell graft. All receptors derive from a human donor who donated a stem cell graft to a child with acute lymphoblastic leukemia.

The table lists this clonotype with many counts. V gene TRBV20-1 combines with J gene TRBJ2-7; 12 bases fit TRBD1. This CDR3 is built from 15 residues. CDR1 is DFQATT, CDR2 SNEGSKA, per germline (reference sequence). The J segment lost 3 bases and the V segment lost 2 bases, leaving 5 bases of the junction unmatched. In nucleotides, the CDR3 is TGCAGTGCTAGAACCGGGACAGGGGGCAACTACGAGCAGTACTTC. Encoded protein: CSARTGTGGNYEQYF.

This clonotype has at least ten counts. This chain joins TRBV5-1 and TRBJ1-2; D gene uncertain. Trimming took 4 bases from V and 4 from J, leaving 11 bases between them. The CDR3 is 13 residues long. Per the germline V gene, CDR1 is SGHRS and CDR2 is YFSETQ. CDR3 DNA: TGCGCCAGCAGCCCTCAGGAATTCTATGGCTACACCTTC. It is translated as CASSPQEFYGYTF.

At least ten counts were recorded for this clonotype. The rearrangement joins TRBV20-1 to TRBJ1-2; perhaps TRBD1 as D (6 bases). Germline V lookup: CDR1 DFQATT, CDR2 SNEGSKA (reference sequence). The CDR3 spans 14 residues. V lost 3 bases and J lost 2, with 13 bases in between. The CDR3 bases are TGCAGTGCTAGTGGGGGGCTGGTAAACTATGGCTACACCTTC. It encodes CSASGGLVNYGYTF.

This chain joins TRBV4-2 and TRBJ1-1; 9 bases align to TRBD1. J was trimmed by 1 base and V by 5 bases; bases with no gene match: 2. In germline, CDR1 is LGHNA, CDR2 YNFKEQ. There are 14 residues in the CDR3. CDR3 residues: CASSGTGSNTEAFF. CDR3 DNA sequence: TGTGCCAGCAGCGGGACAGGGTCGAACACTGAAGCTTTCTTT.

This clonotype was seen ten or more times. The V call is TRBV10-3, the J call TRBJ2-7; 11 bases align to TRBD1. The V and J ends lost 6 bases and 3 bases, in that order; junction bases with no gene match: 4. CDR3 size: 14 residues. Germline CDR1 ENHRY, CDR2 SYGVKD. This chain's CDR3 is CAIRGQGAVYEQYF. As DNA, the CDR3 is TGTGCCATCAGAGGACAGGGGGCGGTCTACGAGCAGTACTTC.

This clonotype has a count of ten or more. The V gene is TRBV5-1, the J gene TRBJ1-1; D is possibly TRBD1 (6 bases). Germline V CDR1 and CDR2: SGHRS, YFSETQ. V lost 3 bases, J lost 1 base, and 10 bases lay in between. The CDR3 is 14 amino acids. The CDR3 here is CASSSGGQNTEAFF. Written as DNA, the CDR3 is TGCGCCAGCAGCTCTGGGGGCCAGAACACTGAAGCTTTCTTT.

This clonotype appeared many times. The rearrangement links TRBV7-8 to TRBJ1-2; maybe TRBD1 (5 bases). The CDR3 length is 15 residues. The germline V gene has CDR1 SGHVS and CDR2 FQNEAQ. Trimming shortened V by 5 bases and J by 0 bases, and 13 bases separated the two germline ends. CDR3 loop: CASSAQGRANYGYTF. DNA for the CDR3: TGTGCCAGCAGCGCGCAGGGTCGGGCTAACTATGGCTACACCTTC.

This clonotype was detected ten times or more. The chain combines TRBV5-1 with TRBJ2-7; tentative D call: TRBD1 (7 bases). V lost 4 bases, J lost 2 bases, and 22 bases lay in between. Germline V gene data show CDR1 as SGHRS and CDR2 as YFSETQ. The CDR3 extends over 17 amino acids. The CDR3 nucleotides are TGCGCCAGCAGCCACAGGGGAGGAGAGCGACGGGCCTACGAGCAGTACTTC. Protein product: CASSHRGGERRAYEQYF. Using reference TRBV5-1 and TRBJ2-7 for the parts outside the CDR3, the full variable domain is KAGVTQTPRYLIKTRGQQVTLSCSPISGHRSVSWYQQTPGQGLQFLFEYFSETQRNKGNFPGRFSGRQFSNSRSEMNVSTLELGDSALYLCASSHRGGERRAYEQYFGPGTRLTVT.

This clonotype was counted at least ten times. The rearrangement joins TRBV10-2 to TRBJ2-1, with TRBD2 matching 7 bases. Per germline, CDR1 WSHSY and CDR2 SAAADI. With 7 bases clipped from V and 3 bases from J, the junction kept 9 bases outside the gene matches. The CDR3 sequence is 15 residues long. The DNA for the CDR3 is TGCGCCAGCACGACGGCTAGCGGAAGCTACAATGAGCAGTTCTTC. Translation gives CASTTASGSYNEQFF.

This clonotype was observed many times. The rearrangement links TRBV15 to TRBJ2-1; a weak D match, TRBD2 (6 bases). Germline CDR1 reads LNHNV; CDR2 reads YYDKDF (reference sequence). The length of the CDR3 is 15 residues. Trimming took 7 bases from V and 6 from J, leaving 19 bases between them. The CDR3 protein is CATTEKIRDFNEQFF. CDR3 in DNA: TGTGCCACCACCGAGAAAATAAGGGACTTCAATGAGCAGTTCTTC. The full variable domain, with the rest looked up from reference TRBV15 and TRBJ2-1, is DAMVIQNPRYQVTQFGKPVTLSCSQTLNHNVMYWYQQKSSQAPKLLFHYYDKDFNNEADTPDNFQSRRPNTSFCFLDIRSPGLGDTAMYLCATTEKIRDFNEQFFGPGTRLTVL.

This clonotype has a count of ten or more. The rearrangement links TRBV20-1 to TRBJ1-1, with TRBD1 as a possible D gene (6 bases). Germline V lookup: CDR1 DFQATT, CDR2 SNEGSKA (reference sequence). This CDR3 comprises 15 residues. V lost 2 bases and J lost 11, with 24 bases in between. In DNA, the CDR3 is TGCAGTGCTAGACCGTCTACAGGGTTCGGTTTTGAGGCTTTCTTT. Protein: CSARPSTGFGFEAFF.

Many counts were recorded for this clonotype. This rearrangement joins TRBV4-2 to TRBJ2-2, with 9 bases fitting TRBD2. CDR1 LGHNA and CDR2 YNFKEQ come from the germline V gene. J gave up 4 bases and V 3 bases, and 15 bases lay outside the gene matches. The CDR3 spans 19 residues. CDR3 coding DNA: TGTGCCAGCAGCCATTTAGCGGGAGTGGGGATTTCGGGCACCGGGGAGCTGTTTTTT. Amino acid sequence: CASSHLAGVGISGTGELFF.

This clonotype was seen at least ten times. This chain connects TRBV6-5 to TRBJ1-2; D unclear. The V end lost 2 bases, the J end lost 13 bases, and 11 bases lay between the germline ends. The CDR3 covers 11 residues. Germline V lookup: CDR1 MNHEY, CDR2 SVGAGI. CDR3 region: CASSYLDKVTF. In DNA, the CDR3 is TGTGCCAGCAGTTACCTTGACAAGGTCACCTTC.

This clonotype was counted many times. The chain joins TRBV12-3 or TRBV12-4 to TRBJ2-3; TRBD1 might be the D (6 bases). The CDR3 sequence is 14 residues long. The germline V and J ends were trimmed by 2 bases and 6 bases, with 12 bases remaining between them. The CDR3 coding sequence is TGTGCCAGCAGTTTAAGGGGGAGAATCGATACGCAGTATTTT. Its protein product is CASSLRGRIDTQYF.

V and J are TRBV20-1 and TRBJ2-7, with D tentatively TRBD2 (5 bases). CDR3 length: 13 residues. Trimming took 7 bases from V and 5 from J, leaving 18 bases between them. CDR1 is DFQATT and CDR2 is SNEGSKA in the germline V gene (reference sequence). The CDR3 nucleotides read TGCAGTGTACGCGGACTGGAAGGCCACGAGCAGTACTTC. Translated: CSVRGLEGHEQYF.

Many counts were recorded for this clonotype. The chain carries TRBV6-6 and TRBJ1-5; D remains unclear. Per germline, CDR1 MNHNY and CDR2 SVGAGI (reference sequence). V lost 9 bases and J lost 6, with 12 bases in between. The CDR3 consists of 12 residues. The CDR3 region is CASDTGSQPQHF. The CDR3 coding sequence is TGTGCCAGTGATACGGGTAGTCAGCCCCAGCATTTT.

The genes are TRBV5-1 and TRBJ2-3, with D perhaps matching TRBD1 (5 bases). The germline V gene encodes CDR1 SGHRS and CDR2 YFSETQ. V was trimmed by 1 base and J by 5 bases, leaving 17 bases between them. The length of the CDR3 is 16 residues. In DNA form, the CDR3 reads TGCGCCAGCAGCTTGAAAGGGCAGGGCCACGGAGATACGCAGTATTTT. Its protein is CASSLKGQGHGDTQYF.

The chain carries TRBV5-1 and TRBJ2-7, with a weak D call TRBD1 (6 bases). The CDR3 spans 15 residues. V shed 4 bases and J shed 3 bases, with 17 bases lying between them. CDR1 and CDR2 (germline): SGHRS, YFSETQ. The CDR3: CASSPLQGQIYEQYF. CDR3 in DNA: TGCGCCAGCAGCCCCCTTCAGGGACAAATCTACGAGCAGTACTTC. Variable domain in full (rest from reference TRBV5-1 and TRBJ2-7): KAGVTQTPRYLIKTRGQQVTLSCSPISGHRSVSWYQQTPGQGLQFLFEYFSETQRNKGNFPGRFSGRQFSNSRSEMNVSTLELGDSALYLCASSPLQGQIYEQYFGPGTRLTVT.

This clonotype has a count of ten or more. The chain is built from TRBV20-1 and TRBJ2-7; a possible D gene is TRBD1 (8 bases). The CDR3 length is 18 residues. Trimming removed 6 bases at V and 3 bases at J, with 30 bases between. Per the germline V gene, CDR1 is DFQATT and CDR2 is SNEGSKA (reference sequence). In nucleotides, the CDR3 is TGCAGTGCGAGGGACCAGGGGGCCCCGGGGACTACCCACTACGAGCAGTACTTC. This gives the protein CSARDQGAPGTTHYEQYF.

This clonotype has at least ten counts. This chain uses TRBV20-1 with TRBJ2-1; TRBD2 matches at 10 bases. V shed 6 bases and J 10 bases; nucleotides not matched to a gene: 9. Germline V gene lookup returns CDR1 DFQATT and CDR2 SNEGSKA (reference sequence). The CDR3 runs 13 residues. The CDR3 DNA reads as TGCAGTGCCATAAGCGGGAGGGCCCGAGAGCAGTTCTTC. Translation: CSAISGRAREQFF.

J is TRBJ2-1 and V is TRBV12-3 or TRBV12-4; D is possibly TRBD1 or TRBD2 (5 bases each). Between the trimmed V and J ends, which lost 3 bases and 11 bases, there was a span of 17 bases. CDR3 length equals 14 residues. The CDR3 region has the DNA TGTGCCAGCAGTTTCTCCTCGCCGGGGACGAAGCAGTTCTTC. It encodes CASSFSSPGTKQFF.

This clonotype appeared many times. The rearrangement links TRBV7-2 to TRBJ2-7, with 12 bases lining up with TRBD2. V gave up 5 bases and J gave up 5 bases; unmatched junction bases: 7. This CDR3 is built from 15 residues. Looked up from germline, CDR1 is SGHTA and CDR2 is FQGNSA. The CDR3 region has the DNA TGTGCCAGCAGCGACCAAGGACTAGCGGGAAACGAGCAGTACTTC. This sequence encodes CASSDQGLAGNEQYF.

This clonotype has just a few counts. V is TRBV29-1 and J is TRBJ1-2, with a weak D call TRBD1 (5 bases). CDR1 is SQVTM, CDR2 ANQGSEA, per germline. V was shortened by 0 bases and J by 5 bases, with 16 bases between the two germline ends. The CDR3 has 15 amino acids. The CDR3: CSVEDQDGAEYGYTF. Here the CDR3 DNA reads TGCAGCGTTGAAGACCAGGACGGGGCTGAATATGGCTACACCTTC.

The genes are TRBV6-1 and TRBJ2-7, with 7 nucleotides matching TRBD2. Per the germline V gene, CDR1 is MNHNS and CDR2 is SASEGT. The CDR3 loop spans 13 amino acids. The V and J ends lost 6 bases and 4 bases, in that order; junction bases with no gene match: 6. The chain's CDR3 is CASSSGLRYEQYF. In DNA, the CDR3 is TGTGCCAGCAGCTCGGGACTACGATACGAGCAGTACTTC.

This rearrangement joins TRBV5-1 to TRBJ2-1, with 14 bases matching TRBD2. The CDR3 runs 18 residues. The trim removed 4 bases at V and 5 bases at J, leaving 11 bases unmatched. Germline V gene data show CDR1 as SGHRS and CDR2 as YFSETQ. The CDR3 DNA reads TGCGCCAGCAGCCCTCAGGGACTAGCGGGAGTCCCCCACAATGAGCAGTTCTTC. Protein sequence: CASSPQGLAGVPHNEQFF.

This clonotype was detected ten times or more. The chain links TRBV3-1 to TRBJ2-3; possible D gene TRBD2, 5 bases. The CDR3 totals 16 residues. Germline V gene sequence: CDR1 LGHDT, CDR2 YNNKEL (reference sequence). Deletions cut 6 bases from V and 2 bases from J, with 18 bases between. The CDR3 DNA reads as TGTGCCAGCAGTCCCTCAGCGGAACAAATCACAGATACGCAGTATTTT. Its translation: CASSPSAEQITDTQYF.

This clonotype was seen only a few times. This chain links TRBV7-6 with TRBJ2-5, with TRBD1 matching 9 bases. The CDR3 has 15 amino acids. Germline V gene sequence: CDR1 SGHVS, CDR2 FNYEAQ. J was trimmed by 1 base and V by 6 bases; bases with no gene match: 6. The CDR3 DNA reads as TGTGCCAGCAGGAGGACAGGGGCCCGCCAAGAGACCCAGTACTTC. Translating it yields CASRRTGARQETQYF. The complete variable domain, with remaining parts taken from reference TRBV7-6 and TRBJ2-5, reads GAGVSQSPRYKVTKRGQDVALRCDPISGHVSLYWYRQALGQGPEFLTYFNYEAQQDKSGLPNDRFSAERPEGSISTLTIQRTEQRDSAMYRCASRRTGARQETQYFGPGTRLLVL.

The sample holds many counts of this clonotype. This chain links TRBV5-5 with TRBJ2-7; no clear D gene. The germline CDR1 and CDR2 sequences are SGHKS and YYEKEE (reference sequence). V shed 0 bases and J shed 7 bases, with 8 bases lying between them. CDR3 length equals 12 residues. As DNA, the CDR3 is TGTGCCAGCAGCTTGGACACCGGGGAGCAGTACTTC. Translation: CASSLDTGEQYF.

Regarding this clonotype: At one of its ends the junction is not consistent with the germline gene, which may arise from a read error. The rearrangement uses TRBV5-1 and TRBJ1-3; D is perhaps TRBD1 (6 bases). From germline, CDR1 is SGHRS and CDR2 YFSETQ. The CDR3 sequence is 13 residues long. CDR3 nucleotide sequence: TGCGCCACCAGCTGGGACATTGGAAACACCATATATTTT. It specifies CATSWDIGNTIYF.

Of note for this clonotype: Compared with germline, one end of the junction differs, possibly owing to a read error. The rearrangement uses TRBV3-1 and TRBJ1-5; D is undetermined. Germline lookup yields CDR1 LGHDT and CDR2 YNNKEL (reference sequence). The CDR3 totals 18 residues. CDR3 in amino acids: CACSLGAGSIMVGGPQHF. CDR3 sequence (DNA): TGTGCCTGCAGTTTAGGAGCGGGTAGTATTATGGTAGGAGGGCCCCAGCATTTT. Complete variable domain (other parts from reference TRBV3-1 and TRBJ1-5): DTAVSQTPKYLVTQMGNDKSIKCEQNLGHDTMYWYKQDSKKFLKIMFSYNNKELIINETVPNRFSPKSPDKAHLNLHINSLELGDSAVYFCACSLGAGSIMVGGPQHFGDGTRLSIL.